Listed below are T cell receptor beta chains from one sample, sequenced in a study of response to subunit inactivated influenza vaccine. TCRdb reanalysed the RT-PCR reads using MiXCR and keeps one entry per CDR3 protein. The sample lists around 530,000 distinct CDR3 sequences, 12% seen once, with 10% in the top ten. The sequenced sample was PBMCs from blood, obtained on the day of vaccination. Source of these receptors: a man aged 45 to 65 who received an inactivated influenza vaccine. Both conserved end residues are part of each CDR3. D genes are given only for firm matches. Size is stated for part of the rows, as once, few or many counts, or as a class when the clone is expanded.

abundance	d_gene	j_gene	v_gene	CDR3nt	CDR3aa
few	TRBD1	TRBJ2-7	TRBV7-9	TGTGCCAGCACAGGGACAGGGATTCTCTACGAGCAGTACTTC	CASTGTGILYEQYF
many	TRBD2	TRBJ2-7	TRBV15	TGTGCCACCAGCCCTCGTCTAGCGGGCGAGGACGAGCAGTACTTC	CATSPRLAGEDEQYF
few	TRBD2	TRBJ2-7	TRBV4-2	TGTGCCAGCAGCGGCCCGGGAGGATCTTTGGACGAGCAGTACTTC	CASSGPGGSLDEQYF
.	.	TRBJ2-5	TRBV2	TGTGCCAGCGCCTTCCCAGAGACCCAGTACTTC	CASAFPETQYF
few	TRBD2	TRBJ2-1	TRBV29-1	TGCAGCGCGGGACTAGGGTTCTATGAGCAGTTCTTC	CSAGLGFYEQFF
few	.	TRBJ1-1	TRBV13	TGTGCCAGCAGAATAGGGGGATTGAACACTGAAGCTTTCTTT	CASRIGGLNTEAFF
.	.	TRBJ2-1	TRBV15	TGTGCCACCAGCAGAGATCCGACAGGCGGGATTGGGCAGTTCTTC	CATSRDPTGGIGQFF
.	.	TRBJ2-2	TRBV18	TGTGCCAGCTCATTGGTTCAAGCGGGACAGAACACCGGGGAGCTGTTTTTT	CASSLVQAGQNTGELFF
.	TRBD2	TRBJ2-1	TRBV10-3	TGTGCCATCAGTGAAACTAGCGCGTACAATGAGCAGTTCTTC	CAISETSAYNEQFF
few	.	TRBJ2-6	TRBV5-1	TGCGCCAGCAGCTTGGACGGCCTCTCTGGGGCCAACGTCCTGACTTTC	CASSLDGLSGANVLTF
.	.	TRBJ2-2	TRBV7-9	TGTGCCATCCACCCCGAGGGGGGGAACACCGGGGAGCTGTTTTTT	CAIHPEGGNTGELFF
.	TRBD2	TRBJ2-2	TRBV6-1	TGTGCCAGCGGGGGGGGACTATTAATCGCGCGGGAGCTGTTTTTT	CASGGGLLIARELFF
few	.	TRBJ1-2	TRBV7-9	TGTGCCAGCAGCTTAGCGGGGGGGAATGGCTACACCTTC	CASSLAGGNGYTF
.	.	TRBJ2-7	TRBV25-1	TGTGCCAACAGTGATCCAGGAACCTACGAGCAGTACTTC	CANSDPGTYEQYF
.	.	TRBJ2-1	TRBV20-1	TGCAGTGCTAGAGCTTCAAGTAGCAGGGGGCAGTTCTTC	CSARASSSRGQFF
few	.	TRBJ1-5	TRBV19	TGTGCCAGTAGTAGAATTAACAGGGACGGAAGCAATCAGCCCCAGCATTTT	CASSRINRDGSNQPQHF
.	TRBD1	TRBJ1-4	TRBV18	TGTGCCAGCTCATCCGGGACAGGGGTTATTGAAAAACTGTTTTTT	CASSSGTGVIEKLFF
.	TRBD2	TRBJ2-2	TRBV28	TGTGCCAGCAGTACCCATGTAGGGACTAGACACACCGGGGAGCTGTTTTTT	CASSTHVGTRHTGELFF
.	.	TRBJ2-6	TRBV5-1	TGCGCCAGCAGCTTGGGTAACGGACCACCGCTGGACGTCCTGACTTTC	CASSLGNGPPLDVLTF
.	.	TRBJ2-2	TRBV7-8	TGTGCCAGCAGCCCGGACGGAGCGAACACCGGGGAGCTGTTTTTT	CASSPDGANTGELFF
many	.	TRBJ2-1	TRBV29-1	TGCAGCGTTGAAAAGCGGTACAATGAGCAGTTCTTC	CSVEKRYNEQFF
.	TRBD1	TRBJ1-2	TRBV5-1	TGCGCCAGCAGCTTGGGAGGGGGCTCGGTTTATGGCTACACCTTC	CASSLGGGSVYGYTF
many	TRBD2	TRBJ2-1	TRBV4-1	TGCGCCAGCAGCCAGTCAATGGGGGGGGGTTACAATGAGCAGTTCTTC	CASSQSMGGGYNEQFF
.	.	TRBJ2-5	TRBV30	TGTGCCTTCATGCTCGGACACCAAGAGACCCAGTACTTC	CAFMLGHQETQYF
many	.	TRBJ2-3	TRBV4-2	TGTGCCAGCAGCCAACTCACAGATACGCAGTATTTT	CASSQLTDTQYF
.	TRBD2	TRBJ2-3	TRBV28	TGTGCCAATCCGGAGCCACAGCGGGAGAGTACAGATACGCAGTATTTT	CANPEPQRESTDTQYF
.	.	TRBJ2-7	TRBV4-1	TGCGCCAGCAGCCAAGTAACAGGTACCCCTTCCTACGAGCAGTACTTC	CASSQVTGTPSYEQYF
.	TRBD1	TRBJ2-1	TRBV12-3/TRBV12-4	TGTGCCAGCAGGCACGGACAGGGTGCATACAATGAGCAGTTCTTC	CASRHGQGAYNEQFF
.	TRBD2	TRBJ2-3	TRBV4-2	TGTGCCAGCAGCCAAGAGATTACCGGGACTAGCGGGAGGATCGATACGCAGTATTTT	CASSQEITGTSGRIDTQYF
.	.	TRBJ1-2	TRBV5-5	TGTGCCAGCAGCGTCCTACATCGGGAATACTATGGCTACACCTTC	CASSVLHREYYGYTF
few	TRBD2	TRBJ2-3	TRBV7-2	TGTGCCAGCAGCTTATTTAGCGGGGGGTTAGATACGCAGTATTTT	CASSLFSGGLDTQYF
many	.	TRBJ2-5	TRBV12-3/TRBV12-4	TGCGCCAGCAGCGAACAAGAGACCCAGTACTTC	CASSEQETQYF
.	TRBD1	TRBJ2-7	TRBV6-5	TGTGCCAGCGGTTCCCCCATACCGGGACAGGGCGCCTACGAGCAGTACTTC	CASGSPIPGQGAYEQYF
.	.	TRBJ2-1	TRBV4-3	TGCGCCAGCAGCCAGACCAATAACAATGAGCAGTTCTTC	CASSQTNNNEQFF
.	TRBD1	TRBJ2-3	TRBV20-1	TGCAGTGCACAAACAGGGGGAGATACGCAGTATTTT	CSAQTGGDTQYF
.	TRBD1	TRBJ2-2	TRBV12-3/TRBV12-4	TGTGCCAGCATGTTCGGACAGGGGATGGTCGGGGAGCTGTTTTTT	CASMFGQGMVGELFF
few	.	TRBJ1-5	TRBV5-1	TGCGCCAGCAGCTTGGCCCCAGGCCAGCCCCAGCATTTT	CASSLAPGQPQHF
many	.	TRBJ2-1	TRBV20-1	TGCAGTGCAAACAAGTTTACTCCCTACAATGAGCAGTTCTTC	CSANKFTPYNEQFF
few	.	TRBJ2-7	TRBV20-1	TGCAGTTCCTCGTGGCAGGTCGACGAGCAGTACTTC	CSSSWQVDEQYF
many	.	TRBJ2-2	TRBV6-4	TGTGCCAGCAGTGCCGACCCGACAGGCAACACCGGGGAGCTGTTTTTT	CASSADPTGNTGELFF
.	.	TRBJ1-2	TRBV7-2	TGTGCCAGCAGCCCCCCAGGGGTAGTAGGTGGCTACACCTTC	CASSPPGVVGGYTF
few	.	TRBJ1-1	TRBV6-5	TGTGCCAGCAGTTACTCCCGGCCGACCACTGAAGCTTTCTTT	CASSYSRPTTEAFF
few	.	TRBJ2-1	TRBV2	TGTGCCAGCAGAGATCCTATAAGCTCCTACAATGAGCAGTTCTTC	CASRDPISSYNEQFF
few	.	TRBJ2-2	TRBV29-1	TGCAGCGTTGGGACAGCCACCGGGGAGCTGTTTTTT	CSVGTATGELFF
.	.	TRBJ2-1	TRBV30	TGTGCCTGGAGTGTGGGGCTGGGCGGAGAGAATGAGCAGTTCTTC	CAWSVGLGGENEQFF
few	.	TRBJ2-3	TRBV6-1	TGTGCCAGCAGTCCGACACGAACTAGCACAGATACGCAGTATTTT	CASSPTRTSTDTQYF
.	TRBD1	TRBJ2-2	TRBV20-1	TGCAGTGCTAGAACAGGGGGCACCCGTACGAACACCGGGGAGCTGTTTTTT	CSARTGGTRTNTGELFF